What follows is one TCR beta chain and its context. Its antigen is not identified. This sample was included in a study of cytomegalovirus exposure and HLA in healthy donors. Study results and limitations: Confirmation was obtained in vitro that a few CMV-associated chains are specific for CMV antigens. There were fewer than 200 TCR beta chains listed as cytomegalovirus-associated. As was reported, the classifier diagnosed cytomegalovirus status with high specificity and sensitivity.

The validation cohort, a group of around 130 subjects, included the donors and was separate from the roughly 700-subject first cohort. Clones were read by immunoSEQ multiplex PCR, and TCRdb kept only the in-frame ones, dropping some. Here the sample spans 150,000 to 180,000 clones, 86% being singletons. Per the germline V gene, CDR1 is SGHRS and CDR2 is YFSETQ. The CDR3 totals 16 residues. Trimming cost V 2 bases and J 4 bases; bases outside gene matches: 6. The sequence derives from a human donor in good health. The sample comprised PBMCs. The V gene is TRBV5-1, the J gene TRBJ2-2; 9 bases map to TRBD2. CDR3 amino acids: CASSFLSSGTTGELFF. CDR3 bases: TGCGCCAGCAGCTTCCTATCTAGCGGGACCACCGGGGAGCTGTTTTTT.